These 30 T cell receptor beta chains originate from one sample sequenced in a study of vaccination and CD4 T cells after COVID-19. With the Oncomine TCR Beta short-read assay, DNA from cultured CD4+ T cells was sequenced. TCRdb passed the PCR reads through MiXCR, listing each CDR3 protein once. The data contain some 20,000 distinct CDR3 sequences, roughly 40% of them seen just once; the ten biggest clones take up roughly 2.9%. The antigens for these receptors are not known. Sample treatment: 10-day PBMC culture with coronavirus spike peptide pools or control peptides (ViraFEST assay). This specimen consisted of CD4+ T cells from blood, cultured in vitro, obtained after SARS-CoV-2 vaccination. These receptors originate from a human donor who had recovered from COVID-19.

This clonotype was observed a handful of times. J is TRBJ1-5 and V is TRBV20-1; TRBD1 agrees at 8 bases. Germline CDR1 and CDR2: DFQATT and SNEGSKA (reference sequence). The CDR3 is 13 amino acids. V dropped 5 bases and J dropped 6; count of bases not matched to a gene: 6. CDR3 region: CSASDRGGQPQHF. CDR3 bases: TGCAGTGCTTCCGACAGGGGTGGTCAGCCCCAGCATTTT.

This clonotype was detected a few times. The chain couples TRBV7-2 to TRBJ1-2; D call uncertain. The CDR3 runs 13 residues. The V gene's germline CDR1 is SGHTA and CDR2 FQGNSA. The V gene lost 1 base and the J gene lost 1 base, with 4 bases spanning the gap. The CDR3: CASSLDGNYGYTF. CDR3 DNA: TGTGCCAGCAGCTTAGATGGTAACTATGGCTACACCTTC.

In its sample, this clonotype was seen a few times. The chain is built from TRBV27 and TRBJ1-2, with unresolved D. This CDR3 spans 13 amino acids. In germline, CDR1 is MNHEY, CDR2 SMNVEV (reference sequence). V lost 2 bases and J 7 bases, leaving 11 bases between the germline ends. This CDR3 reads CASSLAGRAGYTF. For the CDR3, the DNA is TGTGCCAGCAGTTTAGCCGGGCGCGCTGGCTACACCTTC.

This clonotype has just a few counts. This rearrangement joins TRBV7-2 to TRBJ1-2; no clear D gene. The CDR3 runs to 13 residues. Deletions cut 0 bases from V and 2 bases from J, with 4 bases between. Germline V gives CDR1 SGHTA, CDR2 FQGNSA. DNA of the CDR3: TGTGCCAGCAGCTTAGCAACGAACTATGGCTACACCTTC. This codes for CASSLATNYGYTF.

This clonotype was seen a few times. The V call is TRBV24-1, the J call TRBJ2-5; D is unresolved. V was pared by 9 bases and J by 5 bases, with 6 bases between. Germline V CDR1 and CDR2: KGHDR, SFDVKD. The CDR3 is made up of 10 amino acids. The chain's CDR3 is CATLSETQYF. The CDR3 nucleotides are TGTGCCACCCTTTCCGAGACCCAGTACTTC.

The CDR3 sequence is CASSMEGVGSSPLHF. The DNA of the CDR3 is TGTGCCAGTAGTATGGAGGGCGTCGGTTCGTCACCCCTCCACTTT. The rearrangement joins TRBV19 to TRBJ1-6, with no clear D. This CDR3 comprises 15 residues. Looked up from germline, CDR1 is LNHDA and CDR2 is SQIVND (reference sequence). V lost 3 bases, J lost 10 bases, and 16 bases lay in between.

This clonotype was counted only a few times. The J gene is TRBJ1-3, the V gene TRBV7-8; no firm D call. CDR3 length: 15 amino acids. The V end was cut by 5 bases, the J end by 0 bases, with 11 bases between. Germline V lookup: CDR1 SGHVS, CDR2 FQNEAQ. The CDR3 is CASSPHAGSGNTIYF. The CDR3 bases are TGTGCCAGCAGCCCCCATGCGGGCTCTGGAAACACCATATATTTT. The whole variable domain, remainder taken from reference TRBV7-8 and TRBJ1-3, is GAGVSQSPRYKVAKRGQDVALRCDPISGHVSLFWYQQALGQGPEFLTYFQNEAQLDKSGLPSDRFFAERPEGSVSTLKIQRTQQEDSAVYLCASSPHAGSGNTIYFGEGSWLTVV.

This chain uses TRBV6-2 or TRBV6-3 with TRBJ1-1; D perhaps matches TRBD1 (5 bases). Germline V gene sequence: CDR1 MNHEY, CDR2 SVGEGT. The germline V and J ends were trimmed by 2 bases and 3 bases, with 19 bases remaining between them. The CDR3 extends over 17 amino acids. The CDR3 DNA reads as TGTGCCAGCAGTTACATCACAGGTGGAGCTGATGACACTGAAGCTTTCTTT. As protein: CASSYITGGADDTEAFF.

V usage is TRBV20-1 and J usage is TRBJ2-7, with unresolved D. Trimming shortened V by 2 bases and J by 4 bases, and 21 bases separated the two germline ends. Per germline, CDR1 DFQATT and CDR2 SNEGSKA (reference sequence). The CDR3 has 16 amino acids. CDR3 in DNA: TGCAGTGCTAGATTCGGTCACCCTGGTGAATCGTACGAGCAGTACTTC. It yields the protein CSARFGHPGESYEQYF.

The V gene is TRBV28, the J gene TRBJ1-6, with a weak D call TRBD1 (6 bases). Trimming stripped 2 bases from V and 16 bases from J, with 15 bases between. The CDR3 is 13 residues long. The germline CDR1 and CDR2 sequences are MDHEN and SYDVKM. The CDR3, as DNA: TGTGCCAGCAGTTTAAGGGGACACCCAGTTCTCCACTTT. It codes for CASSLRGHPVLHF.

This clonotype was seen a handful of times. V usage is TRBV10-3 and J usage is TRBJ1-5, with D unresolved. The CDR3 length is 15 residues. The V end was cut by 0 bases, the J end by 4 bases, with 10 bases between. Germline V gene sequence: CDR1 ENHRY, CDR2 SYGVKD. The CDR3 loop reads CAISESTLGNQPQHF. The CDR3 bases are TGTGCCATCAGTGAGTCGACTCTAGGGAATCAGCCCCAGCATTTT.

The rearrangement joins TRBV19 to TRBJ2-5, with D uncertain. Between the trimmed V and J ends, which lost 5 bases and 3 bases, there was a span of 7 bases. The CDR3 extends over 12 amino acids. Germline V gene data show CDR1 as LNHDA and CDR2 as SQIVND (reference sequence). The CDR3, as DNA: TGTGCCAGTAGTGCGGATAAAGAGACCCAGTACTTC. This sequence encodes CASSADKETQYF.

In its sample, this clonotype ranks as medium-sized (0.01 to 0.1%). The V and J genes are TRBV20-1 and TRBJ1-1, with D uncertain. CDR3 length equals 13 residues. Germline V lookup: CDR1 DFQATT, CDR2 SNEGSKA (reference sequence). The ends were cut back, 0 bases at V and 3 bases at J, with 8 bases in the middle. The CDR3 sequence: CSARDQPYTEAFF. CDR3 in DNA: TGCAGTGCTAGAGATCAGCCCTACACTGAAGCTTTCTTT.

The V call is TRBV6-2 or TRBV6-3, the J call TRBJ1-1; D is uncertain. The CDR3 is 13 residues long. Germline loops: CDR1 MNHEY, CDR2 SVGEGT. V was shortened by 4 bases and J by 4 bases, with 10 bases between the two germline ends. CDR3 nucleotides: TGTGCCAGCAGTTTTGAAGGGATCACTGAAGCTTTCTTT. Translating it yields CASSFEGITEAFF.

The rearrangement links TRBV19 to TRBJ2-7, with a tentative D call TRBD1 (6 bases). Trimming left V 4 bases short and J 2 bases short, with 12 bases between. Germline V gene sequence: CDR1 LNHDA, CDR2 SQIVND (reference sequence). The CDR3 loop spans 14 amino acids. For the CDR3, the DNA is TGTGCCAGTAGTACCCCCGGGACAACCTACGAGCAGTACTTC. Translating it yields CASSTPGTTYEQYF.

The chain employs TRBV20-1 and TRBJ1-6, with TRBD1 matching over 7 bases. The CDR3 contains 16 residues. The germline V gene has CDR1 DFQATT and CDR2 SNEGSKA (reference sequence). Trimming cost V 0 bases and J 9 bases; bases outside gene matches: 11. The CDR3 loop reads CSARDWRQGSGSPLHF. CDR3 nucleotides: TGCAGTGCTAGAGATTGGCGACAGGGTAGCGGTTCACCCCTCCACTTT.

The chain's CDR3 is CASSYSRNYGYTF. In nucleotides, the CDR3 is TGTGCCAGCAGTTACTCGCGGAACTATGGCTACACCTTC. The chain carries TRBV6-5 and TRBJ1-2; D is uncertain. V lost 0 bases and J 2 bases, leaving 4 bases between the germline ends. CDR1 is MNHEY and CDR2 is SVGAGI in the germline V gene. CDR3 size: 13 residues.

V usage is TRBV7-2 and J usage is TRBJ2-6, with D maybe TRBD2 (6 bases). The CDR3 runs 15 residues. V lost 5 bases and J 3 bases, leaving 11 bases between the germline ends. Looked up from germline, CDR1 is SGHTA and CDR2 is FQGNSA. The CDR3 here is CASSPQGGGANVLTF. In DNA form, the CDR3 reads TGTGCCAGCAGCCCCCAGGGAGGTGGGGCCAACGTCCTGACTTTC.

The CDR3 region has the DNA TGCAGTGCTAGAGAGGGGCGGCGGGGGGACTATGGCTACACCTTC. This encodes CSAREGRRGDYGYTF. The V call is TRBV20-1, the J call TRBJ1-2, with D possibly matching TRBD1 (5 bases). This CDR3 comprises 15 residues. Germline CDR1 reads DFQATT; CDR2 reads SNEGSKA (reference sequence). Trimming shortened V by 0 bases and J by 3 bases, and 14 bases separated the two germline ends.

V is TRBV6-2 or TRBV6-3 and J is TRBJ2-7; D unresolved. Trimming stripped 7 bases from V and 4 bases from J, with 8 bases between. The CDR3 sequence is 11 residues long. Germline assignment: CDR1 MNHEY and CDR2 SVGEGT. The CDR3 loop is CASMGIYEQYF. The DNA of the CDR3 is TGTGCCAGCATGGGAATTTACGAGCAGTACTTC.

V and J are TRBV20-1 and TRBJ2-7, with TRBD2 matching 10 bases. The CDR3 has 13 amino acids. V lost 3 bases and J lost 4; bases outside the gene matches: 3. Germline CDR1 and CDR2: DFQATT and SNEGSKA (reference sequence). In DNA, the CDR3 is TGCAGTGCTAGTCCTAGCGGGAGTTACGAGCAGTACTTC. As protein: CSASPSGSYEQYF.

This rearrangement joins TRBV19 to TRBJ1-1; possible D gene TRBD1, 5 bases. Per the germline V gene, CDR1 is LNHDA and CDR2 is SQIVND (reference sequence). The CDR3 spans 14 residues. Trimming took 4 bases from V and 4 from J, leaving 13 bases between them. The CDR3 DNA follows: TGTGCCAGTAGTAACCCCGGGACGGGCACTGAAGCTTTCTTT. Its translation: CASSNPGTGTEAFF.

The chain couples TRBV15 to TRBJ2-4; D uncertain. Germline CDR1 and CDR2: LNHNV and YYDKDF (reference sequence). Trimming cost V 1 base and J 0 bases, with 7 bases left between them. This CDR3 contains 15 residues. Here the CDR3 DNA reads TGTGCCACCAGCAGAGCTGGGATAGCCAAAAACATTCAGTACTTC. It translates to CATSRAGIAKNIQYF.

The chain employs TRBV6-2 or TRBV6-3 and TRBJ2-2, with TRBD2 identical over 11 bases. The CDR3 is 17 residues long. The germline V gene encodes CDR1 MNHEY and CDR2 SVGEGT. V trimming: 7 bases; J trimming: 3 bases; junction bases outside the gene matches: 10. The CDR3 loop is CASNSIAGGFDTGELFF. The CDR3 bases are TGTGCCAGCAACAGCATAGCGGGAGGGTTCGACACCGGGGAGCTGTTTTTT.

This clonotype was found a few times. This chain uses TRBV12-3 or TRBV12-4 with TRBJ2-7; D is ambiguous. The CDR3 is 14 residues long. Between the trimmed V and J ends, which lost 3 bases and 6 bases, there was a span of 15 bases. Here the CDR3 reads CASSLGRRWGEQYF. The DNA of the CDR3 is TGTGCCAGCAGTTTGGGCAGGCGGTGGGGCGAGCAGTACTTC.

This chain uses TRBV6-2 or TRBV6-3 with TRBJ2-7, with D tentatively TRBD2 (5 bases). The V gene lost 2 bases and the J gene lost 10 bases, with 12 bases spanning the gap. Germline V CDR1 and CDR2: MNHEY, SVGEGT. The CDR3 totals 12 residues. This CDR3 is CASSYNWESQYF. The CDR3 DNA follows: TGTGCCAGCAGTTACAACTGGGAGAGCCAGTACTTC.

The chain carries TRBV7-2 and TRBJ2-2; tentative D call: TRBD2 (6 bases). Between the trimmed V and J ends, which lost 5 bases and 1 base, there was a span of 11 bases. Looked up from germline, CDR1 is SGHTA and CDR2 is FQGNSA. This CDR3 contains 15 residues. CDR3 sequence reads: CASSPGGWNTGELFF. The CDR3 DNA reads TGTGCCAGCAGCCCCGGAGGGTGGAACACCGGGGAGCTGTTTTTT.

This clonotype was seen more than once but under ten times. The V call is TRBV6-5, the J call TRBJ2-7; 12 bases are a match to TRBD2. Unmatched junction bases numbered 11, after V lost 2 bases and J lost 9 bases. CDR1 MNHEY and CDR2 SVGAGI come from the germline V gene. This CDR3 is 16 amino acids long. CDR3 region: CASSYRGLAGGPGQYF. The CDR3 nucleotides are TGTGCCAGCAGTTACCGGGGCCTAGCGGGGGGGCCCGGGCAGTACTTC.

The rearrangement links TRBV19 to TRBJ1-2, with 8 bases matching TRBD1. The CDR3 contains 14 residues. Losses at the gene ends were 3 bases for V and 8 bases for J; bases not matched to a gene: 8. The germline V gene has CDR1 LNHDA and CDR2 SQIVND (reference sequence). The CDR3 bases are TGTGCCAGTAGTATTGGCTGGACAGGGTTGGGCTACACCTTC. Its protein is CASSIGWTGLGYTF.

The CDR3 region is CASSRGETEAFF. The CDR3 DNA sequence: TGTGCCAGCAGTCGGGGGGAGACTGAAGCTTTCTTT. This rearrangement joins TRBV6-1 to TRBJ1-1; a weak D match, TRBD1 (5 bases). The CDR3 covers 12 residues. V dropped 5 bases and J dropped 5 bases, with 9 bases sitting between them. CDR1 and CDR2 from the germline V gene are MNHNS and SASEGT.